This passage covers 30 T cell receptor beta chains from one sample sequenced in a study of shared clonotypes between healthy human individuals. Profiled with immunoSEQ multiplex PCR; TCRdb holds only in-frame clones, not every one. Among roughly 510,000 clones listed, over 60% were seen once. Sequencing input: PBMCs. The receptor set was obtained from a middle-aged woman in good health. Some clones in this sample may be carry-over from other donors' samples.

The rearrangement joins TRBV10-2 to TRBJ2-1; D is unclear. Germline V lookup: CDR1 WSHSY, CDR2 SAAADI. Trimming shortened V by 4 bases and J by 8 bases, and 9 bases separated the two germline ends. CDR3 length: 12 amino acids. The CDR3 DNA sequence: TGCGCCAGCAGTGTAAGTCTCGATGAGCAGTTCTTC. Its translation: CASSVSLDEQFF.

The chain has TRBV9 and TRBJ2-1; D may be TRBD2 (6 bases). CDR1 and CDR2 (germline): SGDLS, YYNGEE. V dropped 3 bases and J dropped 2 bases, with 9 bases sitting between them. The length of the CDR3 is 14 residues. This CDR3 is CASSGRGAYNEQFF. The CDR3 coding sequence is TGTGCCAGCAGCGGGCGGGGCGCCTACAATGAGCAGTTCTTC.

J is TRBJ2-3 and V is TRBV2, with D uncertain. The V end was cut by 8 bases, the J end by 4 bases, with 13 bases between. This CDR3 comprises 13 residues. Germline V gene lookup returns CDR1 SNHLY and CDR2 FYNNEI. The CDR3 nucleotides are TGTGCCAGCCACCGTCTTACGGCAGATACGCAGTATTTT. It translates to CASHRLTADTQYF. Full variable domain (rest looked up from reference TRBV2 and TRBJ2-3): EPEVTQTPSHQVTQMGQEVILRCVPISNHLYFYWYRQILGQKVEFLVSFYNNEISEKSEIFDDQFSVERPDGSNFTLKIRSTKLEDSAMYFCASHRLTADTQYFGPGTRLTVL.

Comment on this clone: Given a much more abundant clone one base away, this may be a read error. This CDR3 is also generated by other DNA sequences in the sample. The V and J genes are TRBV10-1 and TRBJ1-2; 9 bases map to TRBD1. The CDR3 length is 13 residues. V lost 6 bases, J lost 8 bases, and 7 bases stayed unmatched. The V gene's germline CDR1 is WNHNN and CDR2 SYGVQD (reference sequence). CDR3 coding DNA: TGCGCCAGCAGCGGGGGACAGGGAGGCGGCTACACCTTC. The encoded protein is CASSGGQGGGYTF.

This clone was detected only a few times. J is TRBJ2-5 and V is TRBV28; D may be TRBD2 (6 bases). Trimming removed 8 bases from V and 2 bases from J, with 18 bases in between. Germline V gives CDR1 MDHEN, CDR2 SYDVKM. CDR3 length: 15 amino acids. The CDR3 loop is CASSDVWGVQETQYF. The CDR3 nucleotides are TGTGCCAGCTCCGACGTATGGGGGGTACAAGAGACCCAGTACTTC.

The chain couples TRBV27 to TRBJ2-7; 8 nucleotides line up with TRBD2. The germline CDR1 and CDR2 sequences are MNHEY and SMNVEV (reference sequence). The ends lost 1 base at V and 3 bases at J; junction bases unmatched: 8. The CDR3 sequence is 16 residues long. The CDR3 DNA reads TGTGCCAGCAGTTTATTTACAGCGGGAGAGGGCTACGAGCAGTACTTC. Translated, it gives CASSLFTAGEGYEQYF.

CDR3 in DNA: TGTGCCAGCAGCTTAAACCGGGGTGGCACAGATACGCAGTATTTT. Protein: CASSLNRGGTDTQYF. This chain uses TRBV7-3 with TRBJ2-3, with D maybe TRBD2 (5 bases). The CDR3 loop spans 15 amino acids. V lost 1 base, J lost 1 base, and 9 bases lay in between. Germline V gene data show CDR1 as SGHTA and CDR2 as FQGTGA. Complete variable domain (other parts from reference TRBV7-3 and TRBJ2-3): GAGVSQTPSNKVTEKGKYVELRCDPISGHTALYWYRQSLGQGPEFLIYFQGTGAADDSGLPNDRFFAVRPEGSVSTLKIQRTERGDSAVYLCASSLNRGGTDTQYFGPGTRLTVL.

This clone was recorded once. The rearrangement joins TRBV29-1 to TRBJ1-2; D is undetermined. The CDR3 runs to 11 residues. Germline V lookup: CDR1 SQVTM, CDR2 ANQGSEA. The germline V and J ends were trimmed by 7 bases and 8 bases, with 14 bases remaining between them. The CDR3 sequence is CSAGFGPGYTF. CDR3 bases: TGCAGCGCAGGATTTGGGCCCGGCTACACCTTC.

Regarding this clone: One junction end does not reproduce the germline sequence, and a read error may be involved. The rearrangement uses TRBV27 and TRBJ1-4; 8 nucleotides align to TRBD1. The CDR3 sequence is 13 residues long. The germline V gene encodes CDR1 MNHEY and CDR2 SMNVEV (reference sequence). CDR3 DNA sequence: TGTGCCAGCAGTCTCAGTCCGGGACAGGCGCCGATTTTT. Protein: CASSLSPGQAPIF.

This clone occurred many times. The chain couples TRBV14 to TRBJ2-1, with 11 bases lining up with TRBD2. CDR3 length equals 16 residues. Germline CDR1 and CDR2: SGHDN and FVKESK. Trimming took 4 bases from V and 5 from J; bases not matched to a gene: 7. The CDR3 sequence: CASSREGLAEHNEQFF. CDR3 DNA sequence: TGTGCCAGCAGCCGAGAGGGACTAGCGGAGCACAATGAGCAGTTCTTC.

Regarding this clone: It is likely a read error: a sequence one base away is far more abundant. At the DNA level, this CDR3 is encoded by other sequences in the same sample as well. This chain uses TRBV5-1 with TRBJ1-1, with D tentatively TRBD1 (5 bases). Between the trimmed V and J ends, which lost 1 base and 7 bases, there was a span of 20 bases. The germline V gene has CDR1 SGHRS and CDR2 YFSETQ. There are 16 residues in the CDR3. CDR3 nucleotides: TGCGCCAGCAGCTTGTGGTCTATGACCGGTGGGGGTGAAGCTTTCTTT. Residues: CASSLWSMTGGGEAFF.

The V call is TRBV10-3, the J call TRBJ2-3; 12 nucleotides agree with TRBD2. Germline V gives CDR1 ENHRY, CDR2 SYGVKD. V shed 5 bases and J 6 bases; nucleotides not matched to a gene: 6. CDR3 length: 15 amino acids. The CDR3 spells CAISRLAGEGDTQYF. The CDR3 coding sequence is TGTGCCATCAGTCGACTAGCGGGAGAGGGTGATACGCAGTATTTT.

The chain recombines TRBV28 with TRBJ2-3; 7 nucleotides align to TRBD2. CDR3 size: 19 residues. J lost 2 bases, V lost 5 bases, and 19 bases had no gene match. CDR1 is MDHEN and CDR2 is SYDVKM in the germline V gene. The CDR3 nucleotides read TGTGCCAGCAGTCTCATTGGGATAGCGGGTTTAGGGTCCACAGATACGCAGTATTTT. It specifies CASSLIGIAGLGSTDTQYF.

V is TRBV11-2 and J is TRBJ2-1; D gene uncertain. From germline, CDR1 is SGHAT and CDR2 FQNNGV. Between the trimmed V and J ends, which lost 2 bases and 6 bases, there was a span of 11 bases. The CDR3 contains 14 residues. The CDR3 loop reads CASSLSGSLNEQFF. Written as DNA, the CDR3 is TGTGCCAGCAGCTTATCGGGCAGCCTCAATGAGCAGTTCTTC.

The V call is TRBV12-5, the J call TRBJ2-1; 9 bases map to TRBD2. The CDR3 has 18 residues. The germline gives CDR1 LGHNT, CDR2 FRNRAP. The V gene end was trimmed by 0 bases and the J gene end by 2 bases; junction bases not matched to a gene: 8. The CDR3 DNA sequence: TGTGCTAGTGGTTTGGTACCCCTGGGACTAGCTACCTACAATGAGCAGTTCTTC. Amino acid sequence: CASGLVPLGLATYNEQFF.

For the CDR3, the DNA is TGTGCCAGCAGCTTAGCGGCTAGCGGGAGTGGGACAGATACGCAGTATTTT. This sequence encodes CASSLAASGSGTDTQYF. The V gene is TRBV7-2, the J gene TRBJ2-3; 10 bases fit TRBD2. The V gene end was trimmed by 0 bases and the J gene end by 3 bases; junction bases not matched to a gene: 6. The CDR3 totals 17 residues. Germline values: CDR1 SGHTA, CDR2 FQGNSA.

CDR3 in amino acids: CASSPGLAAYNEQFF. The CDR3 region has the DNA TGCGCCAGCAGCCCGGGACTAGCGGCTTACAATGAGCAGTTCTTC. The chain couples TRBV5-1 to TRBJ2-1; 11 bases are a match to TRBD2. The J segment lost 4 bases and the V segment lost 4 bases, leaving 4 bases of the junction unmatched. CDR3 length equals 15 residues. The germline V gene has CDR1 SGHRS and CDR2 YFSETQ.

The chain employs TRBV9 and TRBJ2-7; TRBD1 agrees at 9 bases. The CDR3 is 16 amino acids. From germline, CDR1 is SGDLS and CDR2 YYNGEE. V was clipped by 3 bases and J by 5 bases; unmatched bases: 12. CDR3 in DNA: TGTGCCAGCAGCGCTGCCCCAGGACAGGGGTTCAACGAGCAGTACTTC. Its protein product is CASSAAPGQGFNEQYF.

V usage is TRBV6-5 and J usage is TRBJ1-2; 10 nucleotides align to TRBD1. J was trimmed by 3 bases and V by 6 bases; bases with no gene match: 7. Germline CDR1 reads MNHEY; CDR2 reads SVGAGI. The CDR3 is 15 amino acids. For the CDR3, the DNA is TGTGCCAGCAGCCCCTCCGGACAGGGGGACTATGGCTACACCTTC. This translates into CASSPSGQGDYGYTF.

The chain links TRBV7-3 to TRBJ2-1; possible D gene TRBD2, 6 bases. Trimming left V 5 bases short and J 0 bases short, with 11 bases between. Germline V gene data show CDR1 as SGHTA and CDR2 as FQGTGA. This CDR3 spans 15 amino acids. The CDR3 DNA reads TGTGCCAGCAGCATTAGCGGAAGCTCCTACAATGAGCAGTTCTTC. Translated: CASSISGSSYNEQFF. The entire variable domain, with the rest obtained from reference TRBV7-3 and TRBJ2-1, is as follows: GAGVSQTPSNKVTEKGKYVELRCDPISGHTALYWYRQSLGQGPEFLIYFQGTGAADDSGLPNDRFFAVRPEGSVSTLKIQRTERGDSAVYLCASSISGSSYNEQFFGPGTRLTVL.

This clone has a handful of counts. The chain's CDR3 is CASSSSRDRGIRTNEKLFF. CDR3 nucleotides: TGTGCCAGTAGCAGTTCCCGGGACAGGGGAATTAGGACTAATGAAAAACTGTTTTTT. V and J are TRBV19 and TRBJ1-4, with 10 bases lining up with TRBD1. Germline V CDR1 and CDR2: LNHDA, SQIVND (reference sequence). This CDR3 is 19 amino acids long. Trimming removed 6 bases from V and 2 bases from J; junction bases left unmatched: 15.

The chain recombines TRBV18 with TRBJ2-1; D might be TRBD1 (6 bases). The germline gives CDR1 KGHSH, CDR2 LQKENI. The CDR3 is made up of 14 amino acids. The V end was cut by 3 bases, the J end by 5 bases, with 11 bases between. CDR3 amino acids: CASSPDRRDNEQFF. The CDR3 DNA is TGTGCCAGCTCACCTGACAGGCGAGACAATGAGCAGTTCTTC. The full variable domain, in which reference TRBV18 and TRBJ2-1 provide the parts outside the CDR3, is NAGVMQNPRHLVRRRGQEARLRCSPMKGHSHVYWYRQLPEEGLKFMVYLQKENIIDESGMPKERFSAEFPKEGPSILRIQQVVRGDSAAYFCASSPDRRDNEQFFGPGTRLTVL.

J is TRBJ1-3 and V is TRBV18, with D perhaps matching TRBD1 (5 bases). Trimming removed 1 base from V and 4 bases from J, with 11 bases in between. The CDR3 spans 15 residues. In germline, CDR1 is KGHSH, CDR2 LQKENI. CDR3 bases: TGTGCCAGCTCACCACAGGGGCCATCCGGAAACACCATATATTTT. Translated: CASSPQGPSGNTIYF.

This sequence joins TRBV10-3 and TRBJ1-2; D might be TRBD1 (5 bases). CDR3 length equals 14 residues. The germline V gene has CDR1 ENHRY and CDR2 SYGVKD. The ends were cut back, 7 bases at V and 6 bases at J, with 18 bases in the middle. The CDR3 sequence is CAIKRDSSKDGYTF. CDR3 nucleotides: TGTGCCATCAAGCGGGACTCCTCAAAGGATGGCTACACCTTC.

This sequence joins TRBV6-5 and TRBJ2-7; D remains ambiguous. Germline lookup yields CDR1 MNHEY and CDR2 SVGAGI. The CDR3 runs 11 residues. Trimming removed 0 bases at V and 5 bases at J, with 2 bases between. The CDR3 region has the DNA TGTGCCAGCAGTTACTCGGACGAGCAGTACTTC. Translated, it gives CASSYSDEQYF.

The chain couples TRBV10-3 to TRBJ1-2, with a tentative D call TRBD1 (6 bases). Germline-derived CDR1 and CDR2 are ENHRY and SYGVKD. Trimming removed 6 bases from V and 7 bases from J, with 21 bases in between. The CDR3 totals 15 residues. The CDR3 spells CAIRGSPQTGFGYTF. The CDR3 DNA follows: TGTGCCATCAGGGGTTCCCCCCAAACAGGGTTTGGCTACACCTTC.

The rearrangement links TRBV6-7 to TRBJ1-1; 7 nucleotides match TRBD1. TRBV6-7 is an ORF, and what it does is uncertain. V dropped 6 bases and J dropped 5; count of bases not matched to a gene: 12. The CDR3 totals 15 residues. This CDR3 is CASRLYRGRGTEAFF. CDR3 nucleotides: TGTGCCAGCAGGCTGTACAGGGGTCGTGGGACTGAAGCTTTCTTT.

The V gene is TRBV2, the J gene TRBJ1-1; 7 bases line up with TRBD1. The CDR3 totals 15 residues. CDR1 is SNHLY, CDR2 FYNNEI, per germline. V gave up 5 bases and J gave up 0 bases; unmatched junction bases: 6. The CDR3 loop is CASSREGAMNTEAFF. As DNA, the CDR3 is TGTGCCAGCAGTCGGGAGGGGGCTATGAACACTGAAGCTTTCTTT.

The chain has TRBV6-5 and TRBJ1-2; the D gene is possibly TRBD1 (6 bases). The CDR3 extends over 15 amino acids. Germline V lookup: CDR1 MNHEY, CDR2 SVGAGI. V lost 2 bases to trimming and J lost 4 bases, with 14 bases between them. The CDR3 nucleotides read TGTGCCAGCAGTTACGATCTCGGGGGCAGCTATGGCTACACCTTC. This codes for CASSYDLGGSYGYTF.

For this clone: This sample includes further DNA sequences coding for the same CDR3. CDR3 loop: CAWSVGGYGYTF. CDR3 bases: TGTGCCTGGAGTGTAGGGGGATATGGCTACACCTTC. This rearrangement joins TRBV30 to TRBJ1-2; TRBD1 might be the D (6 bases). Between the trimmed V and J ends, which lost 0 bases and 5 bases, there was a span of 7 bases. The CDR3 covers 12 residues. From germline, CDR1 is GTSNPN and CDR2 SVGIG (reference sequence).